A selection of T cell receptor beta chains follows, all from one sample in a study of Tregs in tolerant kidney transplant recipients. Data came from immunoSEQ multiplex PCR; TCRdb stores just in-frame clones and leaves some out. The sample contains tens of thousands of clones, roughly 89% of which appear only once. Here the sequenced sample was CD4+ T cells from blood, taken before the transplant. The source of these receptors is a human donor who received a combined kidney and bone marrow transplant. Both conserved end residues are part of each CDR3. A D gene is named only where the DNA matches it firmly. For some rows the clone size is stated as once, few or many, or as a class when expanded; others skip it.

j_gene: TRBJ1-2; d_gene: -; abundance: -; v_gene: TRBV18; CDR3nt: TGTGCCAGCTCACCACCAACAGGGATTGGGGGCTACACCTTC; CDR3aa: CASSPPTGIGGYTF
j_gene: TRBJ2-7; d_gene: TRBD1; abundance: -; v_gene: TRBV6-5; CDR3nt: TGTGCCAGCAGAACACAGGGGGCTGGGTACGAGCAGTACTTC; CDR3aa: CASRTQGAGYEQYF
j_gene: TRBJ2-7; d_gene: -; abundance: -; v_gene: TRBV6-1; CDR3nt: TGTGCCAGCAAGGGGTTTAGCCATAGCGAGCAGTACTTC; CDR3aa: CASKGFSHSEQYF
j_gene: TRBJ2-7; d_gene: TRBD1; abundance: -; v_gene: TRBV5-1; CDR3nt: TGCGCCAGCAGCTTGGGTGGGACAGGGGGACCCTACGAGCAGTACTTC; CDR3aa: CASSLGGTGGPYEQYF
j_gene: TRBJ1-5; d_gene: TRBD1; abundance: -; v_gene: TRBV19; CDR3nt: TGTGCCAGTAGTAGGACAGGGGGCGGTCAGCCCCAGCATTTT; CDR3aa: CASSRTGGGQPQHF
j_gene: TRBJ2-7; d_gene: -; abundance: few; v_gene: TRBV11-2; CDR3nt: TGTGCCAGCAGCTTAACACCGGGAAGCTCCTACGAGCAGTACTTC; CDR3aa: CASSLTPGSSYEQYF
j_gene: TRBJ1-1; d_gene: -; abundance: once; v_gene: TRBV2; CDR3nt: TGTGCCAGCACTCCCCGGGGGGGCCAGTTAATGAACACTGAAGCTTTCTTT; CDR3aa: CASTPRGGQLMNTEAFF
j_gene: TRBJ1-2; d_gene: -; abundance: once; v_gene: TRBV6-5; CDR3nt: TGTGCCAGCAGTTACCTCGGGGGAAACTATGGCTACACCTTC; CDR3aa: CASSYLGGNYGYTF
j_gene: TRBJ2-2; d_gene: TRBD1; abundance: -; v_gene: TRBV4-1; CDR3nt: TGCGCCAGCAGCCGGTGGCACCCCGGGACAGGGGGCTTCGGGGAGCTGTTTTTT; CDR3aa: CASSRWHPGTGGFGELFF
j_gene: TRBJ1-2; d_gene: TRBD1; abundance: -; v_gene: TRBV28; CDR3nt: TGTGCCAGCAGTTTGGGCGACAGGGGGACGTACTATGGCTACACCTTC; CDR3aa: CASSLGDRGTYYGYTF
j_gene: TRBJ2-1; d_gene: TRBD1; abundance: -; v_gene: TRBV2; CDR3nt: TGTGCCAGCATCCGACCCGGGACAGGGAGGGACAATGAGCAGTTCTTC; CDR3aa: CASIRPGTGRDNEQFF
j_gene: TRBJ2-7; d_gene: -; abundance: -; v_gene: TRBV4-3; CDR3nt: TGCGCCAGCAGCCACCAACCGACAGCTACCTACGAGCAGTACTTC; CDR3aa: CASSHQPTATYEQYF
j_gene: TRBJ1-3; d_gene: TRBD1; abundance: -; v_gene: TRBV9; CDR3nt: TGTGCCAGCAGCGCGGGACAGACGAATGGAAACACCATATATTTT; CDR3aa: CASSAGQTNGNTIYF
j_gene: TRBJ1-1; d_gene: -; abundance: -; v_gene: TRBV29-1; CDR3nt: TGCAGCGTTGTCCGGGGAAGAAGAACTGAAGCTTTCTTT; CDR3aa: CSVVRGRRTEAFF
j_gene: TRBJ2-7; d_gene: TRBD1; abundance: -; v_gene: TRBV9; CDR3nt: TGTGCCAGCAGCGCCTCGGGACAGGGCAACGAGCAGTACTTC; CDR3aa: CASSASGQGNEQYF
j_gene: TRBJ2-1; d_gene: TRBD2; abundance: -; v_gene: TRBV29-1; CDR3nt: TGCAGCGTTAAACTAGCGGGCTCCTACAATGAGCAGTTCTTC; CDR3aa: CSVKLAGSYNEQFF
j_gene: TRBJ2-4; d_gene: -; abundance: -; v_gene: TRBV28; CDR3nt: TGTGCCAGCAGTGAAGCGCGCCAAGTCAGACTAGCCAAAAACATTCAGTACTTC; CDR3aa: CASSEARQVRLAKNIQYF
j_gene: TRBJ2-1; d_gene: -; abundance: -; v_gene: TRBV7-2; CDR3nt: TGTGCCAGCAGCTTAGCGGGAGTGCCTGAGCAGTTCTTC; CDR3aa: CASSLAGVPEQFF
j_gene: TRBJ1-5; d_gene: TRBD1; abundance: -; v_gene: TRBV28; CDR3nt: TGTGCCAGCAGTTCCGACACAGGGGCAAATCAGCCCCAGCATTTT; CDR3aa: CASSSDTGANQPQHF
j_gene: TRBJ2-5; d_gene: TRBD2; abundance: -; v_gene: TRBV27; CDR3nt: TGTGCCAGCTCGGGGTCGGGGGGGATGGGGACCCAGTACTTC; CDR3aa: CASSGSGGMGTQYF
j_gene: TRBJ1-2; d_gene: TRBD1; abundance: -; v_gene: TRBV28; CDR3nt: TGTGCCAGCAGGACCACCACAGGGGATGGCTACACCTTC; CDR3aa: CASRTTTGDGYTF
j_gene: TRBJ2-2; d_gene: -; abundance: -; v_gene: TRBV18; CDR3nt: TGTGCCAGCTCACCACTTCTGGGGGCGTCGAACACCGGGGAGCTGTTTTTT; CDR3aa: CASSPLLGASNTGELFF
j_gene: TRBJ2-1; d_gene: TRBD2; abundance: -; v_gene: TRBV29-1; CDR3nt: TGCAGCGTCCTAGCGGTACTCTACAATGAGCAGTTCTTC; CDR3aa: CSVLAVLYNEQFF
j_gene: TRBJ2-1; d_gene: TRBD2; abundance: once; v_gene: TRBV10-3; CDR3nt: TGTGCCATCAGTGAAAATCCGGGACTAGCGAGTAACAATGAGCAGTTCTTC; CDR3aa: CAISENPGLASNNEQFF
j_gene: TRBJ2-3; d_gene: TRBD2; abundance: -; v_gene: TRBV28; CDR3nt: TGTGCCAGCAGTTTGGGGGGACTAGCGGTGAGCACAGATACGCAGTATTTT; CDR3aa: CASSLGGLAVSTDTQYF
j_gene: TRBJ2-1; d_gene: TRBD2; abundance: -; v_gene: TRBV7-3; CDR3nt: TGTGCCAGCAGCTCGCAGACTAGCGGGAGAGGTGCCCATGAGCAGTTCTTC; CDR3aa: CASSSQTSGRGAHEQFF
j_gene: TRBJ2-7; d_gene: TRBD1; abundance: -; v_gene: TRBV7-9; CDR3nt: TGTGCCAGCAGCTTAGCCCGGACAGGGGGCTACGAGCAGTACTTC; CDR3aa: CASSLARTGGYEQYF
j_gene: TRBJ2-7; d_gene: TRBD2; abundance: -; v_gene: TRBV5-1; CDR3nt: TGCGCCAGCAGAATTACTAGCGGGAGCTCCTACGAGCAGTACTTC; CDR3aa: CASRITSGSSYEQYF
j_gene: TRBJ2-7; d_gene: TRBD2; abundance: few; v_gene: TRBV7-2; CDR3nt: TGTGCCAGCAGCTTTGGGACTAGCGGGAGGGCCGGCGAGCAGTACTTC; CDR3aa: CASSFGTSGRAGEQYF
j_gene: TRBJ2-1; d_gene: TRBD2; abundance: -; v_gene: TRBV6-6; CDR3nt: TGTGCCAGCAGTTACCGACTAGCGGGGAACAATGAGCAGTTCTTC; CDR3aa: CASSYRLAGNNEQFF
j_gene: TRBJ1-2; d_gene: -; abundance: -; v_gene: TRBV7-9; CDR3nt: TGTGCCAGCAGCACACGGGATCTTAACTATGGCTACACCTTC; CDR3aa: CASSTRDLNYGYTF
j_gene: TRBJ2-7; d_gene: -; abundance: -; v_gene: TRBV28; CDR3nt: TGTGCCAGCAGTAGCCCGGGTCTACCAAAATCCTACGAGCAGTACTTC; CDR3aa: CASSSPGLPKSYEQYF
j_gene: TRBJ1-5; d_gene: -; abundance: -; v_gene: TRBV16; CDR3nt: TGTGCCAGCAGCCAAAAGGGGACTGCCACGATGCCCCAGCATTTT; CDR3aa: CASSQKGTATMPQHF
j_gene: TRBJ2-3; d_gene: -; abundance: -; v_gene: TRBV5-1; CDR3nt: TGCGCCAGCAGCTTGGCCCTAAGCACAGATACGCAGTATTTT; CDR3aa: CASSLALSTDTQYF
j_gene: TRBJ1-2; d_gene: -; abundance: -; v_gene: TRBV9; CDR3nt: TGTGCCAGCAGCGGGGGGGTGGACTATGGCTACACCTTC; CDR3aa: CASSGGVDYGYTF
j_gene: TRBJ2-6; d_gene: TRBD1; abundance: -; v_gene: TRBV19; CDR3nt: TGTGCCAGCCGGGACAGGGGGACGTCTGGGGCCAACGTCCTGACTTTC; CDR3aa: CASRDRGTSGANVLTF
j_gene: TRBJ2-7; d_gene: -; abundance: -; v_gene: TRBV5-1; CDR3nt: TGCGCCACCTCCCGGGACGGGGCGGGGGAGCAGTACTTC; CDR3aa: CATSRDGAGEQYF
j_gene: TRBJ2-7; d_gene: TRBD1; abundance: -; v_gene: TRBV5-1; CDR3nt: TGCGCCAGCAGCTTGGGGGACAGGGACCACGAGCAGTACTTC; CDR3aa: CASSLGDRDHEQYF
j_gene: TRBJ2-3; d_gene: -; abundance: -; v_gene: TRBV14; CDR3nt: TGTGCCAGCAGCCGACGGGTTAGCACAGATACGCAGTATTTT; CDR3aa: CASSRRVSTDTQYF
j_gene: TRBJ2-1; d_gene: TRBD1; abundance: -; v_gene: TRBV5-6; CDR3nt: TGTGCCAGCAGTACCGGGACAGGTGTTTCCTACAATGAGCAGTTCTTC; CDR3aa: CASSTGTGVSYNEQFF
j_gene: TRBJ1-1; d_gene: -; abundance: once; v_gene: TRBV16; CDR3nt: TGTGCCAGCAGCCAACCCCCCCAGGGCTTGGACACTGAAGCTTTCTTT; CDR3aa: CASSQPPQGLDTEAFF
j_gene: TRBJ2-6; d_gene: -; abundance: -; v_gene: TRBV27; CDR3nt: TGTGCCAGCAGTTTAATTGGCGGGTCGAGCTCTGGGGCCAACGTCCTGACTTTC; CDR3aa: CASSLIGGSSSGANVLTF
j_gene: TRBJ2-1; d_gene: TRBD1; abundance: -; v_gene: TRBV10-3; CDR3nt: TGTGCCATCAGTGAGCGGGACAGCGAGCAGTTCTTC; CDR3aa: CAISERDSEQFF
j_gene: TRBJ2-4; d_gene: TRBD2; abundance: -; v_gene: TRBV11-2; CDR3nt: TGTGCCAGCAGCCTGGGACTAGCGGGGGACATTCAGTACTTC; CDR3aa: CASSLGLAGDIQYF
j_gene: TRBJ2-1; d_gene: TRBD2; abundance: once; v_gene: TRBV9; CDR3nt: TGTGCCAGCAGCGTAGGGACTAGCGCGTACAATGAGCAGTTCTTC; CDR3aa: CASSVGTSAYNEQFF
j_gene: TRBJ1-5; d_gene: -; abundance: -; v_gene: TRBV19; CDR3nt: TGTGCCAGTAGACAACCGGGACAAGTCAATCAGCCCCAGCATTTT; CDR3aa: CASRQPGQVNQPQHF